This T cell receptor beta chain stems from a study of blood T cell repertoires in COVID-19. As for the study in general: Samples of COVID-19 (acute and convalescent) were obtained from the United States, Italy and Spain.

Original data processing: Amplification with reference gene primers provided the estimates of nucleated cell counts. TCRdb's copy holds only in-frame clones and misses some; the assay was immunoSEQ multiplex PCR. The V and J calls and clone size were taken over from that table, and D and trimming were inferred from the DNA. The sample carries about 92,000 clones, 80% recorded once. CDR3 length: 13 amino acids. The germline V and J ends were trimmed by 6 bases and 5 bases, with 13 bases remaining between them. What was sequenced was peripheral blood. The V and J genes are TRBV12-3 or TRBV12-4 and TRBJ1-2; no clear D. The sequence derives from a woman older than 75 with active or convalescent COVID-19. CDR3 region: CASRPGLLYGYTF. CDR3 coding DNA: TGTGCCAGCAGACCTGGACTCCTTTATGGCTACACCTTC.